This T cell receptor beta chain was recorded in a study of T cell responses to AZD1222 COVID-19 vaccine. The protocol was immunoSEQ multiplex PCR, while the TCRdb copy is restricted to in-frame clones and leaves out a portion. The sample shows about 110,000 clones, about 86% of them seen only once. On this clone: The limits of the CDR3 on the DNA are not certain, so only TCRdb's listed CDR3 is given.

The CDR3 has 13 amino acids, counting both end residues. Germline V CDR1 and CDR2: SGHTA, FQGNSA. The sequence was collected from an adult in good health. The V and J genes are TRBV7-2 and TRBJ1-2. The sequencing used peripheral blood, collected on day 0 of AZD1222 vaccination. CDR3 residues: CASSFGSGTYMVF.